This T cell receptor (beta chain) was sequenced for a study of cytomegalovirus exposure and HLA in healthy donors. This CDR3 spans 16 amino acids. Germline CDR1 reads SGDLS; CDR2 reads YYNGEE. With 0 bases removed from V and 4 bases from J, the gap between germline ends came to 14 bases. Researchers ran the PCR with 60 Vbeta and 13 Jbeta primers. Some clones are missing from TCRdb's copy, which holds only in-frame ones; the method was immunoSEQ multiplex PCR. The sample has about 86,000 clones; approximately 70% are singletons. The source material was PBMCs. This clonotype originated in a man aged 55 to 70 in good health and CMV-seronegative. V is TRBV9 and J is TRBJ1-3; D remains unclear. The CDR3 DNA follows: TGTGCCAGCAGCGTAGAGGGAGAAATTTGGGGAAACACCATATATTTT. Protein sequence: CASSVEGEIWGNTIYF. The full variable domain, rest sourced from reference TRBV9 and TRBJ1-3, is DSGVTQTPKHLITATGQRVTLRCSPRSGDLSVYWYQQSLDQGLQFLIQYYNGEERAKGNILERFSAQQFPDLHSELNLSSLELGDSALYFCASSVEGEIWGNTIYFGEGSWLTVV.